What follows is one T cell receptor beta chain and its context. The CDR3 spans 13 residues. V shed 3 bases and J 15 bases; nucleotides not matched to a gene: 10. Germline CDR1 MGHDK, CDR2 SYGVNS. Combining a sample-barcoded 5' primer with a J-beta primer mix, a second PCR ran for roughly 6 to 11 cycles. MiXCR, run by TCRdb on the 5' RACE reads, gives a single entry per CDR3 protein. This sample has 1,500,000 or so distinct CDR3 sequences, with roughly 60% found just once. This sample was included in a study of blood T cells in healthy people across ages. The source of this sequence is a man aged 18 to 29 in good health. The sequenced material came from blood. The rearrangement links TRBV25-1 to TRBJ2-1, with 8 bases identical to TRBD2. DNA of the CDR3: TGTGCCAGCAGTGACGTTGCAGGACTAGCAAGGTTCTTC. It specifies CASSDVAGLARFF.